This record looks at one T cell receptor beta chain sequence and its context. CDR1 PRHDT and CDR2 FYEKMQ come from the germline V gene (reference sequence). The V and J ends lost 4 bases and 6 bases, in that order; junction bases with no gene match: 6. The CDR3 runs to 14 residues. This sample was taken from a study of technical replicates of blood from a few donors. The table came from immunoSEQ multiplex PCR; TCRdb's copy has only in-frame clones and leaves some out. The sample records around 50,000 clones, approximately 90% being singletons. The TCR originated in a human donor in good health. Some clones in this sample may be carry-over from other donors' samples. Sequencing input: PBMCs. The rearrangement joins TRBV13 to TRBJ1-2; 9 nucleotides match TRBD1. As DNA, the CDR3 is TGTGCCAGCAGCTGGGGACAGGGCATGGATGGCTACACCTTC. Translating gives CASSWGQGMDGYTF.